The 10 T cell receptor beta chains below all came from one sample that was sequenced in a study of blood T cell repertoires in COVID-19. Some clones are missing from TCRdb's copy, which holds only in-frame ones; the method was immunoSEQ multiplex PCR. In the table there are 35,000 to 45,000 clones, roughly 90% of which are singletons. Input material: peripheral blood. These receptors were taken from a human donor in a cohort sampled during active COVID-19.

The chain is built from TRBV10-3 and TRBJ2-3; 7 bases are shared with TRBD2. Germline CDR1 reads ENHRY; CDR2 reads SYGVKD. Trimming took 6 bases from V and 0 from J; bases not matched to a gene: 0. This CDR3 region has 13 residues. CDR3 sequence reads: CAISGRSTDTQYF. CDR3 DNA sequence: TGTGCCATCAGCGGGAGGAGCACAGATACGCAGTATTTT.

There are a few counts of this clone. The rearrangement joins TRBV6-1 to TRBJ2-1, with D perhaps matching TRBD1 (5 bases). The CDR3 has 12 amino acids. Per germline, CDR1 MNHNS and CDR2 SASEGT. The ends were cut back, 3 bases at V and 7 bases at J, with 7 bases in the middle. The CDR3 bases are TGTGCCAGCAGTGATAGGGGAAATGAGCAGTTCTTC. Translated, it gives CASSDRGNEQFF.

The chain couples TRBV18 to TRBJ2-2; tentative D call: TRBD1 (6 bases). Trimming left V 2 bases short and J 0 bases short, with 7 bases between. CDR1 is KGHSH, CDR2 LQKENI, per germline. The length of the CDR3 is 15 residues. CDR3 DNA: TGTGCCAGCTCACCAGGGGGCGCGAACACCGGGGAGCTGTTTTTT. Translated, it gives CASSPGGANTGELFF. The variable domain in full, completed from reference TRBV18 and TRBJ2-2, reads NAGVMQNPRHLVRRRGQEARLRCSPMKGHSHVYWYRQLPEEGLKFMVYLQKENIIDESGMPKERFSAEFPKEGPSILRIQQVVRGDSAAYFCASSPGGANTGELFFGEGSRLTVL.

The chain employs TRBV6-5 and TRBJ2-7; D may be TRBD1 (5 bases). This CDR3 comprises 15 residues. V was pared by 5 bases and J by 4 bases, with 18 bases between. Germline CDR1 and CDR2: MNHEY and SVGAGI. DNA for the CDR3: TGTGCCAGCAGTCCGAACCAGGGCGGTGCTTACGAGCAGTACTTC. Its translation: CASSPNQGGAYEQYF.

The rearrangement joins TRBV9 to TRBJ2-1; the match to TRBD1 covers 7 bases. The length of the CDR3 is 18 residues. CDR1 and CDR2 from the germline V gene are SGDLS and YYNGEE. The trim removed 3 bases at V and 0 bases at J, leaving 12 bases unmatched. CDR3 residues: CASSARFTDRSSYNEQFF. The CDR3, as DNA: TGTGCCAGCAGCGCCCGATTTACGGACAGGAGCTCCTACAATGAGCAGTTCTTC.

The chain has TRBV20-1 and TRBJ1-1, with D possibly matching TRBD1 (5 bases). This CDR3 spans 13 amino acids. Germline lookup yields CDR1 DFQATT and CDR2 SNEGSKA (reference sequence). V lost 3 bases to trimming and J lost 0 bases, with 8 bases between them. CDR3 DNA sequence: TGCAGTGCTAGTCAGGGTCTGAACACTGAAGCTTTCTTT. Its translation: CSASQGLNTEAFF.

This chain links TRBV29-1 with TRBJ2-3, with TRBD2 matching 8 bases. CDR3 length equals 14 residues. The junction had 6 bases not matched to a gene; V was cut back by 4 bases and J by 3 bases. The germline V gene encodes CDR1 SQVTM and CDR2 ANQGSEA. The CDR3 reads CSVAPAGGTDTQYF. The CDR3 nucleotides are TGCAGCGTTGCCCCGGCGGGGGGTACAGATACGCAGTATTTT.

The chain uses TRBV12-3 or TRBV12-4 and TRBJ1-6; D is unresolved. CDR3 length equals 12 residues. The V end was cut by 6 bases, the J end by 16 bases, with 16 bases between. The CDR3, as DNA: TGTGCCAGCAGCCCTACAGTCGCCTCACTCCACTTT. It codes for CASSPTVASLHF.

V and J are TRBV7-9 and TRBJ1-2; TRBD1 might be the D (5 bases). Trimming took off 5 bases at V and 8 bases at J, with 18 bases between the two ends. The CDR3 is 14 amino acids. Germline CDR1 is SEHNR and CDR2 is FQNEAQ (reference sequence). The CDR3 coding sequence is TGTGCCAGCAGCCATGGGCAGGGAAAGAGGGGCTACACCTTC. It codes for CASSHGQGKRGYTF. Variable domain in full (rest from reference TRBV7-9 and TRBJ1-2): DTGVSQNPRHKITKRGQNVTFRCDPISEHNRLYWYRQTLGQGPEFLTYFQNEAQLEKSRLLSDRFSAERPKGSFSTLEIQRTEQGDSAMYLCASSHGQGKRGYTFGSGTRLTVV.

This chain joins TRBV7-9 and TRBJ1-3; possible D gene TRBD1, 5 bases. The V and J ends lost 7 bases and 1 base respectively, with 11 bases between them. The CDR3 extends over 14 amino acids. The germline V gene encodes CDR1 SEHNR and CDR2 FQNEAQ (reference sequence). In DNA form, the CDR3 reads TGTGCCAGCAAGTTGGAGGGGTCTGGAAACACCATATATTTT. Amino acid sequence: CASKLEGSGNTIYF.